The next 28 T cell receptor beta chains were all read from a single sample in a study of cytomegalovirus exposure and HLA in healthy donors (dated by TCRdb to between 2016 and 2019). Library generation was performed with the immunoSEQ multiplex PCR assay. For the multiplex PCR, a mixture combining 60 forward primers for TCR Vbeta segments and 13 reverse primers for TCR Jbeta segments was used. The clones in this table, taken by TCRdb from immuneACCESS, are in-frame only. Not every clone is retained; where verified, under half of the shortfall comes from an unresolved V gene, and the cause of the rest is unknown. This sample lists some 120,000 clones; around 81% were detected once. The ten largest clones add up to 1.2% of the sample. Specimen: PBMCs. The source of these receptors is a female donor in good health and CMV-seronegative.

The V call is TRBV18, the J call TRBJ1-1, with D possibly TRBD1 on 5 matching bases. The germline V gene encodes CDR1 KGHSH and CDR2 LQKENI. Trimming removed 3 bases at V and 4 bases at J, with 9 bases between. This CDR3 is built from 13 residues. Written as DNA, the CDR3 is TGTGCCAGCTCACCCGGGGGATCCACTGAAGCTTTCTTT. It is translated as CASSPGGSTEAFF.

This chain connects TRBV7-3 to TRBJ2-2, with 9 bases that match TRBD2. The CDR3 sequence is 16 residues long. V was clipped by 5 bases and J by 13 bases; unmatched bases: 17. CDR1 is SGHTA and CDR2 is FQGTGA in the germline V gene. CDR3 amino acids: CASSPRGASGDSRLFF. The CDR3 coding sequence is TGTGCCAGCAGCCCCCGGGGGGCTAGCGGGGATTCGAGGCTGTTTTTT.

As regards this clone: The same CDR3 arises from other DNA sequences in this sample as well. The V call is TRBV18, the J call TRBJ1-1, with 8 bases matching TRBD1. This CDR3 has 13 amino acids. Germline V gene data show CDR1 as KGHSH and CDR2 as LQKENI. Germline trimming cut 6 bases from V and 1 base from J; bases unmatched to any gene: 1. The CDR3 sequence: CASSGQENTEAFF. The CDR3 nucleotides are TGTGCCAGCTCGGGACAGGAGAACACTGAAGCTTTCTTT.

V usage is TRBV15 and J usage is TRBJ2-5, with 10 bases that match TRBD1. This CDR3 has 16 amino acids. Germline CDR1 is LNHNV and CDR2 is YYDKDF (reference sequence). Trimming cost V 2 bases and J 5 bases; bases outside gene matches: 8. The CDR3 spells CATSRPATGGKETQYF. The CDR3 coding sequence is TGTGCCACCAGCAGACCTGCGACAGGGGGCAAGGAGACCCAGTACTTC.

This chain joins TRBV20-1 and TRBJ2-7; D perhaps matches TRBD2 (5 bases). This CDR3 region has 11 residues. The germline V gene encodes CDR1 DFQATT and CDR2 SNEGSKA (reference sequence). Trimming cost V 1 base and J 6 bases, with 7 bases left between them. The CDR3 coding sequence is TGCAGTGCTAGAGGAGCGGCCGAGCAGTACTTC. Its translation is CSARGAAEQYF.

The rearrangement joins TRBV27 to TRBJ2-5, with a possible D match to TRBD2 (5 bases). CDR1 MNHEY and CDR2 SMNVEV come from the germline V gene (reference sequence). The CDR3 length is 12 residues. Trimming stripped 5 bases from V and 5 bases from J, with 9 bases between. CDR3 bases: TGTGCCAGCAGTACGCGGGTGGAGACCCAGTACTTC. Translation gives CASSTRVETQYF.

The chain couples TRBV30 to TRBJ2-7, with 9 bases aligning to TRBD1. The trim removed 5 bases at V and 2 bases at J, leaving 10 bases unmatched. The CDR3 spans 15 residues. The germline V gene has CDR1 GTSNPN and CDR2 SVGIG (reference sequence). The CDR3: CAWESTDRGAYEQYF. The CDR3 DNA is TGTGCCTGGGAATCTACGGACAGGGGAGCCTACGAGCAGTACTTC.

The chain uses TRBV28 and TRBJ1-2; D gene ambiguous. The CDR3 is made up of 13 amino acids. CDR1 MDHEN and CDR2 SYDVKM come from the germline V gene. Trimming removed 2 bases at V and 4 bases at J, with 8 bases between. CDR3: CASSLEAIYGYTF. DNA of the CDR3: TGTGCCAGCAGTTTAGAAGCCATCTATGGCTACACCTTC.

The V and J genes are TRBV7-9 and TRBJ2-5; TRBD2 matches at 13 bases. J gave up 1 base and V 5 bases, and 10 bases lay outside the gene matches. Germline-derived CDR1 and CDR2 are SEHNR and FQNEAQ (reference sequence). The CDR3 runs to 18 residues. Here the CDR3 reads CASSLTLTSGGIQETQYF. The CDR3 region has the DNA TGTGCCAGCAGCCTGACCCTGACTAGCGGGGGGATCCAAGAGACCCAGTACTTC.

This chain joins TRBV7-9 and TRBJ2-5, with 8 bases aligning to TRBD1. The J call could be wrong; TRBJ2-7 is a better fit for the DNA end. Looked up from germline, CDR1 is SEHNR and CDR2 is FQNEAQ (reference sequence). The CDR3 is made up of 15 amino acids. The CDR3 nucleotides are TGTGCCAGCAGCTTAGGCCGGGACAGGTTCTACGAGCAGTACTTC. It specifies CASSLGRDRFYEQYF.

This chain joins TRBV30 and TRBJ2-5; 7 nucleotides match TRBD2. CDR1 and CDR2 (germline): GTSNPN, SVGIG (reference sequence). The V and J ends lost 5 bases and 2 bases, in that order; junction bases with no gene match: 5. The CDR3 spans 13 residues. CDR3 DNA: TGTGCCTGGGTGGACGGGGGGCAAGAGACCCAGTACTTC. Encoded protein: CAWVDGGQETQYF.

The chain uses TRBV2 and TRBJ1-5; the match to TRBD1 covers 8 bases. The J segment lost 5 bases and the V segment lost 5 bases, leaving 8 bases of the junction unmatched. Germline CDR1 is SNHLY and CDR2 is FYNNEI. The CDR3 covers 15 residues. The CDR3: CASSPGTGSHQPQHF. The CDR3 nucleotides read TGTGCCAGCAGTCCCGGGACAGGCAGCCATCAGCCCCAGCATTTT.

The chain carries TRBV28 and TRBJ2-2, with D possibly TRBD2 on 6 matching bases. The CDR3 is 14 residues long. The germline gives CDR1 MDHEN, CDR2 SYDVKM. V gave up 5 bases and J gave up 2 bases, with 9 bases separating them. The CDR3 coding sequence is TGTGCCAGCAGTCCAGGACTAAACACCGGGGAGCTGTTTTTT. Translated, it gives CASSPGLNTGELFF.

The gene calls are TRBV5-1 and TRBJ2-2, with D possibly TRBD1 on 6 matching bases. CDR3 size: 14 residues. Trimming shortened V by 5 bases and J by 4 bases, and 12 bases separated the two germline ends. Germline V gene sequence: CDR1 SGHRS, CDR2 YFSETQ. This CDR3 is CASSPDRPTGELFF. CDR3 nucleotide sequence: TGCGCCAGCAGTCCCGACAGGCCCACCGGGGAGCTGTTTTTT. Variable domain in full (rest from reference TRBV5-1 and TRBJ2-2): KAGVTQTPRYLIKTRGQQVTLSCSPISGHRSVSWYQQTPGQGLQFLFEYFSETQRNKGNFPGRFSGRQFSNSRSEMNVSTLELGDSALYLCASSPDRPTGELFFGEGSRLTVL.

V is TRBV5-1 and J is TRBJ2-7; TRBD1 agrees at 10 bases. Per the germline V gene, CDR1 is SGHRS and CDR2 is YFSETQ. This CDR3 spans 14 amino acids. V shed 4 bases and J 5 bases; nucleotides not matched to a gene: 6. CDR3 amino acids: CASSPGTGVNEQYF. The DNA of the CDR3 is TGCGCCAGCAGCCCCGGGACAGGGGTTAACGAGCAGTACTTC.

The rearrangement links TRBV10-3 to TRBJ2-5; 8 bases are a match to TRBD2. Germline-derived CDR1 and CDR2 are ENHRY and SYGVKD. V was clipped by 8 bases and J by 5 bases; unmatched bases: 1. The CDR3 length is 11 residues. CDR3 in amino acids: CAIGGGETQYF. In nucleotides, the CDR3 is TGTGCCATCGGCGGGGGGGAGACCCAGTACTTC.

The CDR3 here is CASSQVGLYNQPQHF. The CDR3 coding sequence is TGCGCCAGCAGCCAAGTTGGGCTTTACAATCAGCCCCAGCATTTT. This sequence joins TRBV4-1 and TRBJ1-5; D not certain. The CDR3 runs to 15 residues. Per the germline V gene, CDR1 is MGHRA and CDR2 is YSYEKL. V gave up 1 base and J gave up 3 bases, with 10 bases separating them.

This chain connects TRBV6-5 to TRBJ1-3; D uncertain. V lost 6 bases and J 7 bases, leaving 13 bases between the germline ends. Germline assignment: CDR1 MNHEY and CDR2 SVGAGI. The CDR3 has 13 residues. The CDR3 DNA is TGTGCCAGCAGCCGTCCGGGTTTCAACACCATATATTTT. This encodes CASSRPGFNTIYF.

The CDR3 sequence is CASSLGDRTYYEQYF. The DNA for the CDR3 is TGTGCCAGCAGCTTGGGGGACAGGACCTACTACGAGCAGTACTTC. J is TRBJ2-7 and V is TRBV5-4; 8 nucleotides agree with TRBD1. Unmatched junction bases numbered 5, after V lost 0 bases and J lost 3 bases. The CDR3 runs 15 residues. The V gene's germline CDR1 is SGHNT and CDR2 YYREEE (reference sequence).

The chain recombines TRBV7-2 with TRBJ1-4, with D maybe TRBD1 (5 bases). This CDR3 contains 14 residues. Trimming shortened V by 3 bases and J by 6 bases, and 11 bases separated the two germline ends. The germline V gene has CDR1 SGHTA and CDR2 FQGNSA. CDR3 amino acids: CASSFMGGDEKLFF. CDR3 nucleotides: TGTGCCAGCAGCTTCATGGGGGGGGATGAAAAACTGTTTTTT. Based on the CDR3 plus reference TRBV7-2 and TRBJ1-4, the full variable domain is GAGVSQSPSNKVTEKGKDVELRCDPISGHTALYWYRQSLGQGLEFLIYFQGNSAPDKSGLPSDRFSAERTGGSVSTLTIQRTQQEDSAVYLCASSFMGGDEKLFFGSGTQLSVL.

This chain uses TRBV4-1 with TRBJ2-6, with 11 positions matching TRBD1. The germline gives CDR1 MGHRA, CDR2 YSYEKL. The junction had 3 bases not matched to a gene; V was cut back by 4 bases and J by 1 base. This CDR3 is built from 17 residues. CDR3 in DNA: TGCGCCAGCAGCCTAGGACAGGGGGCTTCTGGGGCCAACGTCCTGACTTTC. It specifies CASSLGQGASGANVLTF.

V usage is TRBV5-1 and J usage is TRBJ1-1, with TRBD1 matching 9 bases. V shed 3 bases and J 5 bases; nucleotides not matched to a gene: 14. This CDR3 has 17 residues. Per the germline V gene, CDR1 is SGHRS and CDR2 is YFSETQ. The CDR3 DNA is TGCGCCAGCAGCTCCCCCCAACTGACAGGGGGAAGGACTGAAGCTTTCTTT. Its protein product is CASSSPQLTGGRTEAFF.

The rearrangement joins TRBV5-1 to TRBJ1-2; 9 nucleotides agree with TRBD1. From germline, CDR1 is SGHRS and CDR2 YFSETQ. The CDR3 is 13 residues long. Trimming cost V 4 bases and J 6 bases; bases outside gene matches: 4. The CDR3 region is CASSTGQGNGYTF. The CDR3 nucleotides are TGCGCCAGCAGCACCGGACAGGGGAATGGCTACACCTTC.

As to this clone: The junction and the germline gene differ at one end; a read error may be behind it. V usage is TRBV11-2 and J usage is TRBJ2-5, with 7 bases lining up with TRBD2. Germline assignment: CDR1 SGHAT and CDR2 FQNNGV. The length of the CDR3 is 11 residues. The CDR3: CASSQGLEANF. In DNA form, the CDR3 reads TGTGCCAGCAGCCAAGGACTAGAAGCGAACTTC.

In DNA, the CDR3 is TGTGCCAGCAGCTTGGGGGGGGGAGAGACCCAGTACTTC. Residues: CASSLGGGETQYF. The rearrangement links TRBV5-5 to TRBJ2-5; 7 bases are a match to TRBD2. J gave up 4 bases and V 0 bases, and 0 bases lay outside the gene matches. This CDR3 region has 13 residues. Per the germline V gene, CDR1 is SGHKS and CDR2 is YYEKEE (reference sequence).

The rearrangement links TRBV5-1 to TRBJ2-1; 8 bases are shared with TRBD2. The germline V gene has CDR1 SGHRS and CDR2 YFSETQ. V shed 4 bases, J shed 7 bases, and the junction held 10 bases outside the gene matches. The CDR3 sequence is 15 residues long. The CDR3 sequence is CASSAASGWGNEQFF. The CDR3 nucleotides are TGCGCCAGCAGCGCCGCTAGCGGGTGGGGGAATGAGCAGTTCTTC.

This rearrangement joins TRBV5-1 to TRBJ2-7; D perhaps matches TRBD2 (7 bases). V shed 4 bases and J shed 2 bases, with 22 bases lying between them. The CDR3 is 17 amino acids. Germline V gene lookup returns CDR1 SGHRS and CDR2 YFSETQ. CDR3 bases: TGCGCCAGCAGCCCCATGAAGTGGGGGGGCAAGACCTACGAGCAGTACTTC. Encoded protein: CASSPMKWGGKTYEQYF.

This CDR3 reads CASSLHIVRDSVTRKGEQYF. Written as DNA, the CDR3 is TGTGCCAGTAGTTTACATATCGTTCGGGACAGTGTTACAAGAAAAGGGGAGCAGTACTTC. The chain links TRBV19 to TRBJ2-7; 7 positions match TRBD1. CDR3 length equals 20 residues. Germline lookup yields CDR1 LNHDA and CDR2 SQIVND (reference sequence). J lost 7 bases, V lost 5 bases, and 29 bases had no gene match.